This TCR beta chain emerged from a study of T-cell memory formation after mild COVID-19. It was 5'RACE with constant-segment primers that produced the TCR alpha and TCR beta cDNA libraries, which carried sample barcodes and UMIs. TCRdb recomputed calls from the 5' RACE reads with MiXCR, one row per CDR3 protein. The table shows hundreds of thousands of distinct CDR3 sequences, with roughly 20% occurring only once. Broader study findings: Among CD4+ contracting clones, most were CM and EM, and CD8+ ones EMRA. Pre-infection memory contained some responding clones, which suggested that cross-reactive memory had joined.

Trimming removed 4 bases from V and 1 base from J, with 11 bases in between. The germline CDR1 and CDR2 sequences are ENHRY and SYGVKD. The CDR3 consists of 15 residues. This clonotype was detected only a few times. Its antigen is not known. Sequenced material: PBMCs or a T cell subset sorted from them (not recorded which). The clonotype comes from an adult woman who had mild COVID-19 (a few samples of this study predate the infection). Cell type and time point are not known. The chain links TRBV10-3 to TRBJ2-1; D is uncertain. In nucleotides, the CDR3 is TGTGCCATCAGTGGAACTCAAGGGTCCTACAATGAGCAGTTCTTC. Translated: CAISGTQGSYNEQFF.